This TCR beta chain came from a study of read filtering for tumor transcriptome and immune sequencing. The library was built from roughly 400 ng RNA with molecular barcoded adaptors for alpha/delta and beta/gamma chains. TCRdb reprocessed the reads via MiXCR and lists one record per CDR3 protein. The data show 100,000 to 150,000 distinct CDR3 sequences, 13% seen once. This clonotype was detected many times. Its antigen is not known. Whole-study findings and limits: Compared with RNA-seq, IR-seq gave much higher clonotype depth and reliability.

The CDR3 loop spans 15 amino acids. CDR1 is SGHRS, CDR2 YFSETQ, per germline. V lost 2 bases and J lost 4, with 14 bases in between. Material: a population of CD138-negative cells sorted from bone marrow. This sequence originates from a donor older than 35 with multiple myeloma. This chain uses TRBV5-1 with TRBJ2-3, with D unresolved. CDR3 DNA sequence: TGCGCCAGCAGCTTTGGCGGTCTGGAGTCAGATACGCAGTATTTT. This sequence encodes CASSFGGLESDTQYF.